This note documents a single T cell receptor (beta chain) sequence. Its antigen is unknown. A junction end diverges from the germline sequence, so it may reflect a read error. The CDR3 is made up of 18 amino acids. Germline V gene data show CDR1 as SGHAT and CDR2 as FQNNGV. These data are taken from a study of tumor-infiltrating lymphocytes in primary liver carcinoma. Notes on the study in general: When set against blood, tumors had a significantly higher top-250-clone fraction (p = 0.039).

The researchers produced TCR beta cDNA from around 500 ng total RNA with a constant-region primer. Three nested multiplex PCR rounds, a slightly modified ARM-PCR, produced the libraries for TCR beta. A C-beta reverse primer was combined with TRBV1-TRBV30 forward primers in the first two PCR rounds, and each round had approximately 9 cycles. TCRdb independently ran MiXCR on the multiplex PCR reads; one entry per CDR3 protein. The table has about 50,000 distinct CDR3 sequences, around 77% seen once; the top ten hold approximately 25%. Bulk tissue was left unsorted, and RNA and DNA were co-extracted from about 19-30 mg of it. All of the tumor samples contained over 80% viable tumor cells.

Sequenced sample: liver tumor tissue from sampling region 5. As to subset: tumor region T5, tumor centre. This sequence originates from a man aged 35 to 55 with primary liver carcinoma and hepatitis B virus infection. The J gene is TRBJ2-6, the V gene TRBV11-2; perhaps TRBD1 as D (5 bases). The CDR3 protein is CASRSSVPNLSGANVLSF. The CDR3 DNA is TGTGCCAGCAGGAGCTCGGTACCAAATCTCTCTGGGGCCAACGTCCTGTCTTTC.